Listed below are T cell receptor beta chains from one sample, sequenced in a study of beta chain features in type 1 diabetes. The protocol was immunoSEQ multiplex PCR, while the TCRdb copy is restricted to in-frame clones and leaves out a portion. Among 400,000 or so clones, 8.5% to 10% were seen once, and the ten largest hold roughly 0.6%. Material for sequencing was central memory CD4+ T cells from blood. The receptors derive from a man in his thirties or forties with type 1 diabetes. Both conserved end residues are part of each CDR3. D genes are given only for firm matches. Not every row has a clone size; where given, it reads once, few, many or a size class.

CDR3 protein: CASSQTGATNTGELFF; CDR3 DNA: TGTGCCAGCAGCCAAACCGGGGCCACGAACACCGGGGAGCTGTTTTTT; J gene: TRBJ2-2; D gene: .; clone size: .; V gene: TRBV4-2
CDR3 protein: CASSPEQGATPAFF; CDR3 DNA: TGTGCCAGCAGTCCTGAACAGGGGGCGACCCCCGCTTTCTTT; J gene: TRBJ1-1; D gene: TRBD1; clone size: .; V gene: TRBV28
CDR3 protein: CASSGYRDRGGNEQYF; CDR3 DNA: TGTGCCAGCAGCGGTTACCGGGACAGGGGTGGTAACGAGCAGTACTTC; J gene: TRBJ2-7; D gene: TRBD1; clone size: .; V gene: TRBV7-9
CDR3 protein: CASSVRLAGTTDTQYF; CDR3 DNA: TGTGCCAGCAGCGTACGTCTAGCGGGAACCACAGATACGCAGTATTTT; J gene: TRBJ2-3; D gene: TRBD2; clone size: few; V gene: TRBV9
CDR3 protein: CASTLGTVFQPQHF; CDR3 DNA: TGTGCCAGCACCCTAGGGACAGTCTTTCAGCCCCAGCATTTT; J gene: TRBJ1-5; D gene: TRBD1; clone size: few; V gene: TRBV6-5
CDR3 protein: CASSPRTGTSNQPQHF; CDR3 DNA: TGTGCCAGCAGTCCCCGGACAGGGACGAGCAATCAGCCCCAGCATTTT; J gene: TRBJ1-5; D gene: TRBD1; clone size: few; V gene: TRBV2
CDR3 protein: CASSLGVGYGYTF; CDR3 DNA: TGCGCCAGCAGCTTGGGCGTGGGTTATGGCTACACCTTC; J gene: TRBJ1-2; D gene: .; clone size: .; V gene: TRBV5-1
CDR3 protein: CASRSEGTDYGYTF; CDR3 DNA: TGTGCCAGCAGATCTGAAGGGACAGACTATGGCTACACCTTC; J gene: TRBJ1-2; D gene: TRBD1; clone size: few; V gene: TRBV6-1
CDR3 protein: CASSPGFGGYEQYF; CDR3 DNA: TGCGCCAGCAGTCCAGGGTTCGGTGGCTACGAGCAGTACTTC; J gene: TRBJ2-7; D gene: .; clone size: few; V gene: TRBV5-1
CDR3 protein: CSVAGGRETQYF; CDR3 DNA: TGCAGCGTTGCGGGGGGAAGAGAGACCCAGTACTTC; J gene: TRBJ2-5; D gene: TRBD2; clone size: few; V gene: TRBV29-1
CDR3 protein: CASSIHRGNTEAFF; CDR3 DNA: TGTGCCAGTAGTATACACAGGGGGAACACTGAAGCTTTCTTT; J gene: TRBJ1-1; D gene: TRBD1; clone size: few; V gene: TRBV19
CDR3 protein: CASSLAQGAFGTGELFF; CDR3 DNA: TGTGCCAGCAGCTTAGCACAGGGGGCCTTCGGCACCGGGGAGCTGTTTTTT; J gene: TRBJ2-2; D gene: TRBD1; clone size: few; V gene: TRBV7-6
CDR3 protein: CASSSTGNQAEAFF; CDR3 DNA: TGCGCCAGCAGCTCTACAGGTAATCAGGCTGAAGCTTTCTTT; J gene: TRBJ1-1; D gene: .; clone size: few; V gene: TRBV5-1
CDR3 protein: CASSPGERAYSRSYTF; CDR3 DNA: TGTGCCAGTAGCCCGGGAGAGAGGGCTTACAGTAGAAGCTACACCTTC; J gene: TRBJ1-2; D gene: .; clone size: .; V gene: TRBV19
CDR3 protein: CASSLTGPSYNEQFF; CDR3 DNA: TGTGCCAGCAGCCTCACAGGACCCTCCTACAATGAGCAGTTCTTC; J gene: TRBJ2-1; D gene: .; clone size: many; V gene: TRBV7-2
CDR3 protein: CASSLAGGLGRAGANVLTF; CDR3 DNA: TGCGCCAGCAGCTTGGCCGGAGGATTGGGCAGGGCTGGGGCCAACGTCCTGACTTTC; J gene: TRBJ2-6; D gene: .; clone size: .; V gene: TRBV5-1
CDR3 protein: CASSLEAGVDEQFF; CDR3 DNA: TGCGCCAGCAGCTTGGAGGCGGGAGTGGATGAGCAGTTCTTC; J gene: TRBJ2-1; D gene: TRBD2; clone size: .; V gene: TRBV5-1
CDR3 protein: CSVLRGQGSPREQYF; CDR3 DNA: TGCAGCGTTCTAAGGGGGCAGGGTTCCCCTAGGGAGCAGTACTTC; J gene: TRBJ2-7; D gene: TRBD1; clone size: .; V gene: TRBV29-1
CDR3 protein: CASSSDSSGNTIYF; CDR3 DNA: TGTGCCAGCAGTTCGGACAGCTCTGGAAACACCATATATTTT; J gene: TRBJ1-3; D gene: .; clone size: .; V gene: TRBV6-6
CDR3 protein: CASSPPNGQETQYF; CDR3 DNA: TGTGCTAGCAGCCCGCCGAACGGACAAGAGACCCAGTACTTC; J gene: TRBJ2-5; D gene: .; clone size: .; V gene: TRBV7-6
CDR3 protein: CASSVGTGVYEQYF; CDR3 DNA: TGTGCCAGCTCCGTCGGGACAGGGGTCTACGAGCAGTACTTC; J gene: TRBJ2-7; D gene: TRBD1; clone size: .; V gene: TRBV9
CDR3 protein: CASSPGQPSTDTQYF; CDR3 DNA: TGTGCCAGCAGCCCGGGACAGCCGAGCACAGATACGCAGTATTTT; J gene: TRBJ2-3; D gene: TRBD1; clone size: few; V gene: TRBV7-6
CDR3 protein: CASSLAYRGRANEKLFF; CDR3 DNA: TGCGCCAGCAGCTTGGCATACAGGGGGCGCGCGAATGAAAAACTGTTTTTT; J gene: TRBJ1-4; D gene: TRBD1; clone size: few; V gene: TRBV5-1
CDR3 protein: CASSLAPGGGIQYF; CDR3 DNA: TGCGCCAGCAGCTTGGCCCCAGGGGGGGGCATTCAGTACTTC; J gene: TRBJ2-4; D gene: .; clone size: few; V gene: TRBV5-1
CDR3 protein: CASNGSPRDTQYF; CDR3 DNA: TGTGCCAGCAACGGCTCTCCCCGGGATACGCAGTATTTT; J gene: TRBJ2-3; D gene: .; clone size: .; V gene: TRBV28
CDR3 protein: CASTGLSNEQFF; CDR3 DNA: TGTGCCAGCACCGGACTGAGCAATGAGCAGTTCTTC; J gene: TRBJ2-1; D gene: .; clone size: few; V gene: TRBV6-1
CDR3 protein: CASSRTGEGTDTQYF; CDR3 DNA: TGTGCCAGCAGCAGGACAGGGGAAGGGACAGATACGCAGTATTTT; J gene: TRBJ2-3; D gene: TRBD1; clone size: .; V gene: TRBV5-6
CDR3 protein: CASSLPGLAYEQFF; CDR3 DNA: TGTGCCAGCAGCCTCCCGGGACTAGCCTATGAGCAGTTCTTC; J gene: TRBJ2-1; D gene: TRBD2; clone size: few; V gene: TRBV7-3
CDR3 protein: CASPRREGSNTEAFF; CDR3 DNA: TGTGCCAGCCCCCGGCGGGAGGGGAGCAACACTGAAGCTTTCTTT; J gene: TRBJ1-1; D gene: .; clone size: .; V gene: TRBV27
CDR3 protein: CSVRRRGQGDGDTQYF; CDR3 DNA: TGCAGCGTTAGACGAAGGGGACAGGGGGACGGAGATACGCAGTATTTT; J gene: TRBJ2-3; D gene: TRBD1; clone size: few; V gene: TRBV29-1
CDR3 protein: CASSQPGQGRGNTQYF; CDR3 DNA: TGTGCCAGCAGCCAACCGGGACAGGGGAGAGGAAATACGCAGTATTTT; J gene: TRBJ2-3; D gene: TRBD1; clone size: .; V gene: TRBV28
CDR3 protein: CASSYSSGYTF; CDR3 DNA: TGTGCCAGCAGTTACTCGTCTGGCTACACCTTC; J gene: TRBJ1-2; D gene: .; clone size: few; V gene: TRBV6-5
CDR3 protein: CASSLSTGLVNEKLFF; CDR3 DNA: TGTGCCAGCAGTTTATCTACGGGTCTCGTTAATGAAAAACTGTTTTTT; J gene: TRBJ1-4; D gene: .; clone size: few; V gene: TRBV27
CDR3 protein: CASIGTVGNEQFF; CDR3 DNA: TGTGCCAGCATCGGCACAGTCGGAAATGAGCAGTTCTTC; J gene: TRBJ2-1; D gene: .; clone size: once; V gene: TRBV28
CDR3 protein: CASRDNADTQYF; CDR3 DNA: TGTGCCAGCAGGGACAACGCAGATACGCAGTATTTT; J gene: TRBJ2-3; D gene: .; clone size: many; V gene: TRBV6-5
CDR3 protein: CASSQTARETQYF; CDR3 DNA: TGTGCCAGCAGCCAAACGGCTAGAGAGACCCAGTACTTC; J gene: TRBJ2-5; D gene: .; clone size: .; V gene: TRBV7-2
CDR3 protein: CASSLAVTQYF; CDR3 DNA: TGTGCCAGCAGCTTAGCGGTGACCCAGTACTTC; J gene: TRBJ2-5; D gene: .; clone size: few; V gene: TRBV5-4
CDR3 protein: CASSRGQDNEKLFF; CDR3 DNA: TGTGCCAGCAGCCGGGGACAGGATAATGAAAAACTGTTTTTT; J gene: TRBJ1-4; D gene: TRBD1; clone size: .; V gene: TRBV5-4
CDR3 protein: CASTGDSGSKNIQYF; CDR3 DNA: TGTGCCAGTACGGGGGATAGTGGGTCCAAAAACATTCAGTACTTC; J gene: TRBJ2-4; D gene: .; clone size: few; V gene: TRBV27
CDR3 protein: CASSPFQGRETQYF; CDR3 DNA: TGTGCCAGCAGTCCTTTCCAGGGTCGGGAGACCCAGTACTTC; J gene: TRBJ2-5; D gene: .; clone size: few; V gene: TRBV5-4
CDR3 protein: CASSFNSGPQETQYF; CDR3 DNA: TGCGCCAGCAGCTTCAATAGCGGACCTCAAGAGACCCAGTACTTC; J gene: TRBJ2-5; D gene: .; clone size: few; V gene: TRBV5-1
CDR3 protein: CATKSTVELRGRTEAFF; CDR3 DNA: TGTGCCACCAAGAGTACGGTCGAGCTCAGGGGGCGGACTGAAGCTTTCTTT; J gene: TRBJ1-1; D gene: TRBD1; clone size: few; V gene: TRBV28
CDR3 protein: CASSLGNQGEAFF; CDR3 DNA: TGCGCCAGCAGCCTCGGGAATCAGGGGGAAGCTTTCTTT; J gene: TRBJ1-1; D gene: .; clone size: few; V gene: TRBV5-1